This is a list of T cell receptor beta chains from one sample in a study of cytomegalovirus exposure and HLA in healthy donors. Generated by immunoSEQ multiplex PCR, the TCRdb table keeps only in-frame clones and is missing some. The data contain around 130,000 clones, about three quarters of them seen just once; the ten biggest clones take up 2% to 3%. Sequencing was performed on PBMCs. Every receptor here comes from a woman aged 60-75 years in good health and CMV-seropositive. CDR3s include the opening cysteine and the closing phenylalanine or tryptophan. The order of the fields is CDR3 DNA, CDR3 protein, V gene, J gene, clone size, D gene. The D gene is left open where the match is weak. Expanded clones are given a class, and other clones once, few, many or no size at all.

TGTGCCAGCAGTCTCTCGGGACAGGGTATTCAGCCCCAGCATTTT,CASSLSGQGIQPQHF,TRBV28,TRBJ1-5,once,TRBD1
TGTGCCAGCAGCGTCGGACTAGCGGGGGGAGGAGATACGCAGTATTTT,CASSVGLAGGGDTQYF,TRBV9,TRBJ2-3,.,TRBD2
TGTGCCAGCAGCTTATTGTGGCGGGGGGGCCGCACAGATACGCAGTATTTT,CASSLLWRGGRTDTQYF,TRBV13,TRBJ2-3,.,TRBD2
TGTGCCAGCAAGGAGAACAGGCCTGGGGACACTGAAGCTTTCTTT,CASKENRPGDTEAFF,TRBV6-5,TRBJ1-1,few,.
TGTGCCAGCTCAGCCCCGGGGAACACCATATATTTT,CASSAPGNTIYF,TRBV18,TRBJ1-3,.,.
TGTGCCAGCAAACCCCTGCATAGTGGGGGGAGCTACACCTTC,CASKPLHSGGSYTF,TRBV2,TRBJ1-2,.,.
TGTGCCAGCTCACCCCCGGGGGGCAGTCAGCCCCAGCATTTT,CASSPPGGSQPQHF,TRBV18,TRBJ1-5,.,.
TGTGCCAGCAGTTTTTCCGGGACAGAGTCCTACGAGCAGTACTTC,CASSFSGTESYEQYF,TRBV6-5,TRBJ2-7,.,TRBD1
TGCGCCAGCAGACGGAAGACTAGCGAGGCTGGTTCGCCCGGGGAGCTGTTTTTT,CASRRKTSEAGSPGELFF,TRBV4-1,TRBJ2-2,.,TRBD2
TGTGCCAGCAGCTTACCGGGGTCTGGGGCCAACGTCCTGACTTTC,CASSLPGSGANVLTF,TRBV7-9,TRBJ2-6,few,.
TGTGCCAGCAGCGCCCGATGGCAGAACACTGAAGCTTTCTTT,CASSARWQNTEAFF,TRBV9,TRBJ1-1,.,.
TGTGCCAGCACATCACAGGGTGCTAACTATGGCTACACCTTC,CASTSQGANYGYTF,TRBV2,TRBJ1-2,.,.
TGTGCCAGCAGCTCGGGGACAGGGGAAGTTTACGAGGCTTTCTTT,CASSSGTGEVYEAFF,TRBV7-6,TRBJ1-1,.,TRBD1
TGCGCCAGCAGCCAAGGTTGGCAGGGGCCGAACACTGAAGCTTTCTTT,CASSQGWQGPNTEAFF,TRBV4-1,TRBJ1-1,.,.
TGTGCCAGCCACTCCTTACAGGGTGGAAAACTGTTTTTT,CASHSLQGGKLFF,TRBV6-5,TRBJ1-4,.,.
TGCGCCAGCAGCTCTTACCCAGGACAGGACATGGGGGAGCTGTTTTTT,CASSSYPGQDMGELFF,TRBV5-1,TRBJ2-2,.,TRBD1
TGTGCCAGCAGCTTAGGGCCTTGGGGGGGGGCCGATGAGCAGTTCTTC,CASSLGPWGGADEQFF,TRBV7-8,TRBJ2-1,once,.
TGTGCCAGCAGCGCGGATCAGGGCCCAAACACTGAAGCTTTCTTT,CASSADQGPNTEAFF,TRBV9,TRBJ1-1,.,.
TGTGCGACCGGAAGGGACAGGGGCTACGAGCAGTACTTC,CATGRDRGYEQYF,TRBV28,TRBJ2-7,.,TRBD1
TGTGCCAGTAGTGCGGGTAGCCCTCACGAGCAGTACTTC,CASSAGSPHEQYF,TRBV19,TRBJ2-7,.,.
TGCGCCAGCAGCCAAGAAATCGGACAGGGGTATCAGCCCCAGCATTTT,CASSQEIGQGYQPQHF,TRBV4-1,TRBJ1-5,.,TRBD1
TGTGCCAGCAAACAGAACACTGAAGCTTTCTTT,CASKQNTEAFF,TRBV6-5,TRBJ1-1,once,.
TGTGCCAGCAGTGTAGACCCCACGGGAGATACGCAGTATTTT,CASSVDPTGDTQYF,TRBV6-1,TRBJ2-3,.,.
TGTGCCAGCAGTGACTCAGGTAGCGGGGGGGTTGGCACCGGGGAGCTGTTTTTT,CASSDSGSGGVGTGELFF,TRBV6-4,TRBJ2-2,.,TRBD2
TGTGCCAGCAGCCCAGAGGTTGGAGGGGGGGCCTACGAGCAGTACTTC,CASSPEVGGGAYEQYF,TRBV7-6,TRBJ2-7,.,.
TGTGCCAGCAGCTTGGGAGGGGGGAACACTGAAGCTTTCTTT,CASSLGGGNTEAFF,TRBV5-5,TRBJ1-1,.,.
TGTGCCAGCAGCTTCGGGGGGTCCCAAGAGACCCAGTACTTC,CASSFGGSQETQYF,TRBV7-3,TRBJ2-5,.,TRBD2
TGCGCCAGCAGCTCGACATTGACAGATACGCAGTATTTT,CASSSTLTDTQYF,TRBV5-1,TRBJ2-3,once,.
TGTGCCAGCAGTTGGGGCGGGAGCACTGAAGCTTTCTTT,CASSWGGSTEAFF,TRBV6-5,TRBJ1-1,.,.
TGTGCCAGCAGAACACAGGGTAGGAGCACTGAAGCTTTCTTT,CASRTQGRSTEAFF,TRBV6-4,TRBJ1-1,.,.
TGTGCCATCAGTGAGTCAGGGGCAGGCCTTAACTATGGCTACACCTTC,CAISESGAGLNYGYTF,TRBV10-3,TRBJ1-2,once,.
TGTGCCAGCAGAACAGGCCCATCCTACGAGCAGTACTTC,CASRTGPSYEQYF,TRBV7-2,TRBJ2-7,.,.
TGTGCCAGCAGCTTAAGGGGCCTAGCGGGGGGAGATACGCAGTATTTT,CASSLRGLAGGDTQYF,TRBV11-2,TRBJ2-3,.,TRBD2